This T cell receptor beta chain was sequenced during a study of T cell clusters in autoimmune cytopenias (dated by TCRdb to about 2019). Regarding the complete study: The median TRB sequencing depth was around 55,000 reads per sample, and the median number of distinct TRB clonotypes was around 2,200 per sample. TRB and IGH repertoires from peripheral blood were sequenced in autoimmune cytopenia patients at active disease and during treatment follow-up, with healthy, CLL and autoimmune hepatitis controls included alongside. The goal of the study was to determine whether autoimmune cytopenia patients have a disease-specific immune repertoire signature that could serve as a blood-based biomarker.

CDR1 and CDR2 (KGHSH, LQKENI) derive from the germline V gene. There are 13 amino acids in the CDR3, from cysteine to phenylalanine inclusive. The DNA is not on file. To amplify TRB rearrangements, a touch-down multiplex PCR protocol was run with the TRB-A and TRB-B primer pools combined in a single tube. Two consecutive PCR reactions with Phusion HS II polymerase added Illumina adapters and sample indices to the amplicons. The amplicons were purified from gel with the NucleoSpin Gel and PCR Clean-up kit, after which the amplicons were quantified by Qubit and checked for quality on an Agilent 2100 Bioanalyzer. Sequencing of the libraries was done on an Illumina MiSeq with 600-cycle, single-indexed, paired-end runs. On the authors' methods: TRB reads were aligned and assembled with MiXCR version 2.1.12 using the default MiXCR reference library. A clone was defined by each unique CDR3 nucleotide sequence, and the analysis included only productive sequences supported by at least two reads. To assess repertoire diversity, an R script computed alpha-parameterized diversity profiles (alpha 0 to 5), which included the Shannon (alpha 1) and Simpson (alpha 2) indices. The tcR package was used to compute combinatorial TRB VJ usage, which was then compared between cohorts by principal component analysis with ade4. Using GLIPH, TCRbeta CDR3s were clustered on pairs of cohorts matched for age and read depth, and a Wilcoxon test was used to compare cluster frequencies. TCRdb reprocessed the reads and lists each CDR3 protein sequence as a single entry, with no DNA. None of the V and J calls come from the authors' own analysis; TCRdb made them. The sample's table lists a count of about 1,600 distinct CDR3 sequences. Of the sample, about three quarters falls within the top ten clones.

Based on frequency, this clonotype is considered medium-sized (0.01 to 0.1%); no count was recorded. Its antigen is currently not known. TRB amplification used roughly 250 ng of peripheral blood genomic DNA, approximately 41,000 genome equivalents, per sample. Overall study outcomes, separate from this receptor: A lack of physiological T cell clusters in primary autoimmune cytopenia patients was suggested by GLIPH, as 51 clusters were found to be exclusive to healthy donors versus some 15 exclusive to patients. TRB repertoire shifts, with less even repertoires observed in secondary cytopenia and CLL, were mostly attributed to lymphoma bias rather than autoimmunity. The T cell clusters were defined in silico only, and their functional role remained to be validated experimentally. In the comparison of secondary cytopenia with CLL, the cluster-lack signature was not observed, apparently because the dominant lymphoma-associated repertoire masked the signature. Healthy donors showed almost three-fold more exclusive TRB clusters than active autoimmune hepatitis patients, consistent with an autoimmunity-wide signature.

Specimen: peripheral blood. The origin of this receptor is a human donor with an autoimmune cytopenia, with autoimmune hepatitis or in good health (not recorded which). The rearranged chain carries TRBV18 and TRBJ2-1; no DNA is available, so the TRBD2 call from TCRdb remains unchecked. The CDR3 protein is CASSPDPLDEQFF.